The following is a TCR beta chain sequence with its context. Antigen unknown. Sequenced material consisted of expressed TCRB transcripts (all of the isolated RNA was reverse transcribed). Generated by immunoSEQ multiplex PCR, the TCRdb table keeps only in-frame clones and is missing some. The sample holds 640,000 or so clones; roughly an eighth are singletons and the top ten take just under 0.04%. The data belong to a study of beta chain features in type 1 diabetes. Whole-study results and caveats: Moderate yet significant TCRB CDR3 shortening was seen in Type 1 diabetes patients in all four CD4+ subsets.

Trimming shortened V by 5 bases and J by 3 bases, and 14 bases separated the two germline ends. This CDR3 is 15 amino acids long. Germline V CDR1 and CDR2: SGHTA, FQGNSA. Sequencing was carried out using naive CD4+ T cells from blood. The receptor's source is a man in his late teens or twenties with type 1 diabetes. The chain carries TRBV7-2 and TRBJ1-5; D is uncertain. The CDR3: CASSPRVGFNQPQHF. The CDR3 nucleotides are TGTGCCAGCAGCCCCCGTGTTGGGTTCAATCAGCCCCAGCATTTT.